The clone carrying this T cell receptor beta chain was observed a few times. The record originates from a study of blood T cell repertoires in COVID-19. Study summary: Whether acute or convalescent, the COVID-19 samples came from the United States, Italy and Spain. T cells, B-cell-depleted T cells, or PBMCs provided the cDNA or gDNA that served as material.

Participants, about 18 to 89 years old, spanned around 25 US areas. Cohorts were based on clinical histories the participants reported. The CDR3 sequence is 18 residues long. Sequenced by immunoSEQ multiplex PCR; TCRdb stores in-frame clones only, minus some. The table records approximately 490,000 clones, 88% of them present only once. The sample consisted of PBMCs or T cells enriched from blood (not recorded which). The sequence came from an older woman who had recovered from COVID-19. This chain connects TRBV21-1 to TRBJ1-1; the tabulated D call, TRBD1, remains unverified against the DNA. TRBV21-1 is an annotated pseudogene. The CDR3, as DNA: TGTGCCAGCATCAACCACAAGAACGGGACAGACGAGAGGTCTGAAGCTTTCTTT. Translation gives CASINHKNGTDERSEAFF.